These 23 T cell receptor beta chains were sequenced from one sample in a study of spatial heterogeneity in lung cancer. Each CDR3 protein is one row after TCRdb ran MiXCR on the 5' RACE reads. This table has more than 95,000 distinct CDR3 sequences, 9% to 15% appearing once. Time point given: blood at routine non-recurrence follow-up after resection. Unsorted whole RNA from tumor, nontumor lung or frozen PBMC underwent sequencing. The material was PBMCs, obtained at follow-up. The receptors come from a male donor with early-stage non-small cell lung cancer.

There are a few counts of this clonotype. The V gene is TRBV28, the J gene TRBJ1-1, with D perhaps matching TRBD1 (6 bases). Trimming stripped 3 bases from V and 4 bases from J, with 9 bases between. This CDR3 region has 13 residues. Per the germline V gene, CDR1 is MDHEN and CDR2 is SYDVKM. The chain's CDR3 is CASSFTGRTEAFF. CDR3 coding DNA: TGTGCCAGCAGTTTTACAGGGCGCACTGAAGCTTTCTTT.

This clonotype was counted ten times or more. The V gene is TRBV12-3 or TRBV12-4, the J gene TRBJ2-5; D is perhaps TRBD2 (6 bases). The V end lost 7 bases, the J end lost 2 bases, and 14 bases lay between the germline ends. The CDR3 length is 14 residues. CDR3 nucleotides: TGTGCCAGCACCTACCGGGGGACTCAAGAGACCCAGTACTTC. Its translation: CASTYRGTQETQYF.

CDR3 in DNA: TGTGCCAGCAGCTCGGACGGGGGGCTGGGCAATCAGCCCCAGCATTTT. Translating it yields CASSSDGGLGNQPQHF. The rearrangement links TRBV7-9 to TRBJ1-5, with a tentative D call TRBD1 (6 bases). CDR1 is SEHNR, CDR2 FQNEAQ, per germline (reference sequence). The CDR3 covers 16 residues. Trimming removed 4 bases from V and 2 bases from J, with 15 bases in between.

This clonotype was seen a few times. The chain is built from TRBV20-1 and TRBJ1-2; TRBD1 might be the D (6 bases). Trimming pared 6 bases from V and 7 bases from J, leaving 15 bases between. In germline, CDR1 is DFQATT, CDR2 SNEGSKA (reference sequence). This CDR3 is built from 12 residues. CDR3 amino acids: CSAPYRAAGYTF. CDR3 sequence (DNA): TGCAGTGCCCCATACAGGGCAGCTGGCTACACCTTC.

The chain recombines TRBV4-3 with TRBJ2-1, with 8 bases matching TRBD2. This CDR3 is 14 amino acids long. The trim removed 4 bases at V and 10 bases at J, leaving 9 bases unmatched. Germline V lookup: CDR1 LGHNA, CDR2 YSLEER. The CDR3 sequence is CASSRYREGNEQFF. CDR3 DNA sequence: TGCGCCAGCAGCCGTTACCGGGAGGGAAACGAGCAGTTCTTC.

This clonotype came up a few times. V gene TRBV28 combines with J gene TRBJ1-2, with TRBD1 matching 8 bases. V was pared by 4 bases and J by 7 bases, with 8 bases of the junction left unmatched. Germline-derived CDR1 and CDR2 are MDHEN and SYDVKM. This CDR3 spans 14 amino acids. CDR3 amino acids: CASSSPGQEFGYTF. Here the CDR3 DNA reads TGTGCCAGCAGTTCACCGGGACAGGAATTTGGCTACACCTTC.

This clonotype was picked up a small number of times. The V call is TRBV5-1, the J call TRBJ2-7; D is unclear. Germline V gene lookup returns CDR1 SGHRS and CDR2 YFSETQ. The V and J ends lost 0 bases and 3 bases respectively, with 10 bases between them. The CDR3 consists of 14 residues. CDR3 sequence: CASSLASEVYEQYF. In DNA form, the CDR3 reads TGCGCCAGCAGCTTGGCCTCGGAAGTCTACGAGCAGTACTTC.

This clonotype was counted between two and nine times. This chain links TRBV28 with TRBJ2-7, with 12 nucleotides matching TRBD2. Germline CDR1 and CDR2: MDHEN and SYDVKM. With V trimmed by 6 bases and J by 6 bases, 9 bases remained unmatched. This CDR3 contains 15 residues. DNA for the CDR3: TGTGCCAGCAGCTCCCCTAGCGGGGGGGCGGGCGAGCAGTACTTC. As protein: CASSSPSGGAGEQYF.

This clonotype was observed a handful of times. The chain combines TRBV12-3 or TRBV12-4 with TRBJ2-4; D gene uncertain. CDR3 length: 14 residues. V dropped 5 bases and J dropped 3 bases, with 11 bases sitting between them. The CDR3 sequence is CASSSVVGKNIQYF. The CDR3 nucleotides are TGTGCCAGCAGTAGCGTAGTCGGCAAAAACATTCAGTACTTC.

This clonotype showed up just a few times. V and J are TRBV19 and TRBJ1-2, with 8 nucleotides matching TRBD1. The CDR3 is 14 amino acids. Germline V lookup: CDR1 LNHDA, CDR2 SQIVND (reference sequence). The V and J ends lost 3 bases and 4 bases, in that order; junction bases with no gene match: 4. The CDR3, as DNA: TGTGCCAGTAGTATCGGACAGGGAATCTATGGCTACACCTTC. This encodes CASSIGQGIYGYTF.

This clonotype has only a few counts. The chain is built from TRBV28 and TRBJ1-2, with 9 bases fitting TRBD1. The CDR3 sequence is 14 residues long. Germline V gene sequence: CDR1 MDHEN, CDR2 SYDVKM. V lost 6 bases, J lost 3 bases, and 5 bases stayed unmatched. The chain's CDR3 is CASRKQGADYGYTF. In nucleotides, the CDR3 is TGTGCCAGCAGAAAACAGGGGGCGGACTATGGCTACACCTTC.

This clonotype was observed a few times. The rearrangement joins TRBV5-1 to TRBJ2-5; TRBD1 agrees at 7 bases. Looked up from germline, CDR1 is SGHRS and CDR2 is YFSETQ. V was pared by 0 bases and J by 0 bases, with 2 bases of the junction left unmatched. The CDR3 is made up of 15 amino acids. The CDR3 DNA is TGCGCCAGCAGCTTGGGAGACAGGGACCAAGAGACCCAGTACTTC. Amino acid sequence: CASSLGDRDQETQYF.

The genes are TRBV6-5 and TRBJ1-1; D is uncertain. This CDR3 comprises 12 residues. Trimming cost V 5 bases and J 11 bases, with 15 bases left between them. CDR1 is MNHEY, CDR2 SVGAGI, per germline. CDR3 residues: CASSPTRDGAFF. The CDR3 bases are TGTGCCAGCAGTCCAACCCGAGATGGTGCTTTCTTT.

V and J are TRBV20-1 and TRBJ2-7; D call uncertain. Germline lookup yields CDR1 DFQATT and CDR2 SNEGSKA (reference sequence). Between the trimmed V and J ends, which lost 6 bases and 2 bases, there was a span of 14 bases. The CDR3 has 13 residues. This CDR3 is CSAHLGRAYEQYF. The CDR3, as DNA: TGCAGTGCCCACTTGGGTAGGGCCTACGAGCAGTACTTC.

This clonotype was found many times. The CDR3 region is CASSLFGSLGKLFF. The CDR3 DNA reads TGTGCCAGCAGTTTATTTGGGAGCCTCGGAAAACTGTTTTTT. The J gene is TRBJ1-4, the V gene TRBV28; D not resolved. The germline V and J ends were trimmed by 1 base and 10 bases, with 13 bases remaining between them. CDR3 length equals 14 residues. Germline assignment: CDR1 MDHEN and CDR2 SYDVKM.

There are a few counts of this clonotype. The chain combines TRBV12-3 or TRBV12-4 with TRBJ2-7; 8 bases fit TRBD1. V lost 5 bases, J lost 0 bases, and 3 bases stayed unmatched. The CDR3 runs to 14 residues. The CDR3: CASSPGQGSYEQYF. For the CDR3, the DNA is TGTGCCAGCAGTCCAGGACAGGGCTCCTACGAGCAGTACTTC.

The chain joins TRBV10-3 to TRBJ2-2; D possibly corresponds to TRBD2 (6 bases). The CDR3 is 15 amino acids. Trimming removed 6 bases from V and 4 bases from J, with 15 bases in between. Germline V CDR1 and CDR2: ENHRY, SYGVKD. DNA for the CDR3: TGTGCCATCAGCCGGGGGAGCGGAACCACCGGGGAGCTGTTTTTT. Its translation: CAISRGSGTTGELFF.

This clonotype has at least ten counts. V usage is TRBV6-5 and J usage is TRBJ2-3, with D uncertain. CDR1 and CDR2 (germline): MNHEY, SVGAGI. V was clipped by 0 bases and J by 2 bases, with 15 bases between them. The CDR3 totals 17 residues. The CDR3 spells CASSYSGRSVYTDTQYF. The CDR3 DNA reads as TGTGCCAGCAGTTACTCTGGTAGATCCGTATACACAGATACGCAGTATTTT.

V and J are TRBV2 and TRBJ1-1, with D possibly matching TRBD1 (5 bases). V was clipped by 6 bases and J by 5 bases, with 13 bases between them. Germline assignment: CDR1 SNHLY and CDR2 FYNNEI. The CDR3 runs to 13 residues. In DNA form, the CDR3 reads TGTGCCAGCAGGAGCCAGGCAGGGACTGAAGCTTTCTTT. It encodes CASRSQAGTEAFF.

This sequence joins TRBV19 and TRBJ1-6; D is possibly TRBD1 (5 bases). In germline, CDR1 is LNHDA, CDR2 SQIVND (reference sequence). The V and J ends lost 2 bases and 2 bases respectively, with 10 bases between them. CDR3 length: 16 amino acids. The CDR3 protein is CASSISLTAYNSPLHF. The DNA of the CDR3 is TGTGCCAGTAGTATATCCCTGACAGCCTATAATTCACCCCTCCACTTT.

This clonotype has ten or more counts. The chain couples TRBV6-5 to TRBJ1-6; D gene unclear. V was clipped by 0 bases and J by 5 bases, with 8 bases between them. The CDR3 consists of 15 residues. Germline V lookup: CDR1 MNHEY, CDR2 SVGAGI. The CDR3 loop is CASSYSGSDNSPLHF. The CDR3 DNA sequence: TGTGCCAGCAGTTACTCAGGGTCAGATAATTCACCCCTCCACTTT.

The sample holds a few counts of this clonotype. This rearrangement joins TRBV7-3 to TRBJ2-1; D perhaps matches TRBD1 (6 bases). CDR3 size: 12 residues. Germline V gene lookup returns CDR1 SGHTA and CDR2 FQGTGA. Trimming left V 5 bases short and J 7 bases short, with 9 bases between. The chain's CDR3 is CASSLTGNEQFF. The CDR3 bases are TGTGCCAGCAGCCTGACAGGTAATGAGCAGTTCTTC.

This clonotype showed up many times. The rearrangement uses TRBV7-2 and TRBJ2-5, with 11 bases fitting TRBD2. CDR1 is SGHTA, CDR2 FQGNSA, per germline. The trim removed 7 bases at V and 1 base at J, leaving 17 bases unmatched. This CDR3 is 19 amino acids long. For the CDR3, the DNA is TGTGCCAGCACCCCCGCTCGGGCTAGCGGGGGGCACATCCAAGAGACCCAGTACTTC. This sequence encodes CASTPARASGGHIQETQYF.